A selection of T cell receptor beta chains follows, all from one sample in a study of T cells expressing NK-cell markers. Each CDR3 protein gets one entry in TCRdb, which reprocessed the 5' RACE reads and gives no DNA. Here the sample table reports about 260,000 distinct CDR3 sequences. The sample consisted of blood T cells: a sorted CD56 or NKG2C T cell subset, CD4+ or CD8+ T cells, or bulk PBMC T cells (not recorded which). All receptors derive from a man between 18 and 35 years old in good health. The CDR3 runs from the conserved cysteine through the conserved F or W. Fields, in order: V gene, J gene, CDR3 protein.

>TRBV4-3|TRBJ1-2
CASSQDRGSYGYTF
>TRBV5-4|TRBJ2-3
CASSLDSRTSTDTQYF
>TRBV29-1|TRBJ2-1
CSARTSGGSYNEQFF
>TRBV11-3|TRBJ2-5
CASSSRQLQETQYF
>TRBV5-1|TRBJ2-3
CASSLLASASTDTQYF
>TRBV20-1|TRBJ2-3
CSALRTGGGTDTQYF
>TRBV14|TRBJ2-2
CASSLRLRPGRAPNTGELFF
>TRBV27|TRBJ1-1
CASSTGQSGTEAFF
>TRBV29-1|TRBJ2-5
CSVSRTSGSLKETQYF
>TRBV4-1|TRBJ2-3
CASSQEASGRIDTQYF
>TRBV13|TRBJ2-1
CASSLEGRNEQFF
>TRBV5-1|TRBJ1-5
CASSLGTGGQPQHF
>TRBV6-1|TRBJ1-5
CASSVHGEGNQPQHF
>TRBV20-1|TRBJ2-2
CSAQLAETGELFF
>TRBV2|TRBJ2-3
CASSRDDGAEDTQYF
>TRBV6-2/TRBV6-3|TRBJ2-4
CASSYSSLTSGRALQYF
>TRBV20-1|TRBJ2-3
CSATGLGDSTDTQYF
>TRBV7-2|TRBJ2-1
CASSLDWAGMNNEQFF
>TRBV28|TRBJ1-2
CASSRQEGLGYGYTF
>TRBV4-2|TRBJ2-3
CASSQDPQEADTQYF
>TRBV20-1|TRBJ2-7
CSAKRTSGTPYEQYF
>TRBV30|TRBJ2-7
CAWSAGVAYEQYF
>TRBV20-1|TRBJ1-6
CSARDWKSSYNSPLHF
>TRBV7-7|TRBJ2-3
CASSLLAGTDTQYF
>TRBV29-1|TRBJ2-5
CSGGQTQETQYF
>TRBV12-3/TRBV12-4|TRBJ2-4
CASSLRKGLIRNIQYF
>TRBV19|TRBJ2-3
CASSIPLAGTTSTDTQYF
>TRBV10-2|TRBJ2-4
CASSVTGGMDIQYF
>TRBV11-2|TRBJ1-1
CASSLARQMNTEAFF
>TRBV15|TRBJ2-1
CATSSGRNEQFF
>TRBV5-1|TRBJ2-7
CASSLGSGKAYEQYF
>TRBV20-1|TRBJ1-6
CSARSGVSPLHF
>TRBV5-1|TRBJ2-1
CASSQTGTRIYNEQFF
>TRBV27|TRBJ2-2
CASSFVGSPTGELFF
>TRBV12-3/TRBV12-4|TRBJ2-7
CASKLSFMFEQYF
>TRBV28|TRBJ2-1
CASSLGGTNHEQFF
>TRBV5-1|TRBJ1-1
CASSPPGGETEAFF